A single count supports the clone carrying this T cell receptor beta chain. The antigen is not known. CDR1 is SGHRS, CDR2 YFSETQ, per germline. The CDR3 runs to 14 residues. Unmatched junction bases numbered 4, after V lost 5 bases and J lost 0 bases. The data stem from a study of OX40 agonist ivuxolimab in advanced cancers. Study results and caveats: Not determined was the antigen specificity of the expanded peripheral T cells. Fewer expanded clones were found on average in CD4+ than in CD8+ T cells. By week 6 at 0.1 to 3.0 mg/kg, blood CD4+ and CD8+ T cells had expanded clonally.

Generated by immunoSEQ multiplex PCR, the TCRdb table keeps only in-frame clones and is missing some. Among 75,000 to 90,000 clones, approximately 84% were seen once, and the ten largest hold 6.5% to 8%. This chain joins TRBV5-1 and TRBJ2-7, with TRBD1 identical over 8 bases. The TCR originated in an adult with an advanced solid tumor such as melanoma, head and neck, liver or kidney cancer. The sequencing here drew on CD4+ or CD8+ T cells sorted from blood, taken in a trial of the OX40 agonist ivuxolimab. CDR3 in DNA: TGCGCCAGCAGACAGGGGGTTACCTCCTACGAGCAGTACTTC. Amino acid sequence: CASRQGVTSYEQYF.